This section outlines one T cell receptor beta chain sequence together with its context. Grouping used clinical history reported by participants in a survey and questionnaire. The V end was cut by 4 bases, the J end by 0 bases, with 6 bases between. Germline loops: CDR1 MNHEY, CDR2 SMNVEV (reference sequence). The length of the CDR3 is 13 residues. This sample was taken from a study of blood T cell repertoires in COVID-19. Study background: Nucleic acid was either cDNA or gDNA, and it came from T cells, B-cell-depleted T cells, or PBMCs.

Per the study methods: Estimated nucleated cell counts came from reference gene primer amplification. Clones were sequenced by immunoSEQ multiplex PCR, and TCRdb holds only the in-frame ones, with some missing. V and J calls and clone size are as listed in that table; D and trimming were resolved from the DNA. Among over 350,000 clones listed, 88% were seen once. The sample taken for sequencing was PBMCs or T cells enriched from blood (not recorded which). The chain employs TRBV27 and TRBJ1-1; D unclear. This clonotype originated in a woman younger than 35 who had recovered from COVID-19. The CDR3 nucleotides are TGTGCCAGCAGTTCCCCCATGAACACTGAAGCTTTCTTT. Translating it yields CASSSPMNTEAFF.